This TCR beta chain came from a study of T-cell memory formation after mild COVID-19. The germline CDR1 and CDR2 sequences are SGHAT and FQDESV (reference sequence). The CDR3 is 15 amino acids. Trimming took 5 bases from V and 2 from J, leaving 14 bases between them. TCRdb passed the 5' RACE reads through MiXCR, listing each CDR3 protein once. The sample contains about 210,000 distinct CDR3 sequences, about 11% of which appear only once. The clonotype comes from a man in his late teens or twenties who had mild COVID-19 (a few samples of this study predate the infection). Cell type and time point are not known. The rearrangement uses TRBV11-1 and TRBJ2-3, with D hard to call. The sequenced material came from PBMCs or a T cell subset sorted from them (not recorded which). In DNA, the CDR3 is TGTGCCAGCAGCCACAGCCAAGTTGTCACAGATACGCAGTATTTT. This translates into CASSHSQVVTDTQYF.